This T cell receptor (beta chain) comes out of a study of PD-1 blockade in classical Hodgkin lymphoma. Generated by immunoSEQ multiplex PCR, the TCRdb table keeps only in-frame clones and is missing some. The top ten hold 2% to 3% of the sample, which has about 29,000 clones, roughly 87% seen once. CDR3 size: 18 residues. Germline V gene sequence: CDR1 KGHSH, CDR2 LQKENI. The V and J ends lost 3 bases and 1 base respectively, with 16 bases between them. Every one of the patients relapsed after autologous stem cell transplantation (brentuximab vedotin exposure was variable). Isolation of CD4+ T cells from thawed PBMCs was performed by magnetic negative selection.

V and J are TRBV18 and TRBJ2-6; perhaps D is TRBD1 or TRBD2 (6 bases each). This TCR was sampled from a human donor with classical Hodgkin lymphoma. The sequencing used CD4+ T cells from blood, collected at baseline. The CDR3: CASSPLRGALSGANVLTF. DNA of the CDR3: TGTGCCAGCTCACCCCTTAGGGGGGCCCTGTCTGGGGCCAACGTCCTGACTTTC.